The 14 T cell receptor beta chains below were found in one sample sequenced in a study of shared clonotypes between healthy human individuals (dated by TCRdb to the early 2020s). The library was built by means of the immunoSEQ multiplex PCR assay. The table was pulled from immuneACCESS by TCRdb, which kept in-frame rearrangements only. Such tables lose some clones; where checked, under half of the loss comes from unresolved V genes, and the rest has no known cause. This sample holds under 1,100,000 clones; about 80% were observed only once. The ten largest clonotypes hold more than 0.55% of the sample. Sequenced sample: memory CD4+ T cells from PBMCs. The sample's cell subset or site label, in plain terms: CD45RA-negative fraction. These receptor sequences come from a man aged 18 to 30 in good health. Some clones in this sample may be carry-over from other donors' samples.

This rearrangement joins TRBV5-1 to TRBJ2-7; tentative D call: TRBD1 (6 bases). The germline V and J ends were trimmed by 4 bases and 4 bases, with 9 bases remaining between them. The CDR3 consists of 12 residues. Germline V gene data show CDR1 as SGHRS and CDR2 as YFSETQ. The CDR3 DNA sequence: TGCGCCAGCAGCAAAGACAGGTACGAGCAGTACTTC. Residues: CASSKDRYEQYF.

V gene TRBV9 combines with J gene TRBJ2-2; 9 bases fit TRBD1. Per germline, CDR1 SGDLS and CDR2 YYNGEE. The V and J ends lost 3 bases and 4 bases, in that order; junction bases with no gene match: 7. The CDR3 length is 16 residues. The CDR3 here is CASSAPGTGSTGELFF. The CDR3 nucleotides read TGTGCCAGCAGCGCCCCCGGGACAGGGTCCACCGGGGAGCTGTTTTTT.

The rearrangement joins TRBV19 to TRBJ1-2, with D possibly matching TRBD1 (5 bases). The CDR3 length is 14 residues. V was shortened by 3 bases and J by 6 bases, with 14 bases between the two germline ends. Germline lookup yields CDR1 LNHDA and CDR2 SQIVND (reference sequence). CDR3 coding DNA: TGTGCCAGTAGTATCTCCCGGGACGGGGATGGCTACACCTTC. It specifies CASSISRDGDGYTF.

The CDR3, as DNA: TGTGCCACCAGCAGAGCCGGGACTTCGACGTACAATGAGCAGTTCTTC. Translated: CATSRAGTSTYNEQFF. The V and J genes are TRBV15 and TRBJ2-1; D is possibly TRBD2 (6 bases). In germline, CDR1 is LNHNV, CDR2 YYDKDF (reference sequence). The CDR3 is 16 residues long. V shed 1 base and J shed 4 bases, with 14 bases lying between them.

This clone was counted a single time. This rearrangement joins TRBV28 to TRBJ2-1; 11 nucleotides align to TRBD1. Germline loops: CDR1 MDHEN, CDR2 SYDVKM. The CDR3 totals 14 residues. The ends lost 8 bases at V and 8 bases at J; junction bases unmatched: 8. The CDR3 DNA reads TGTGCCAGCTACCGGGGACAGGGGGTATATGAGCAGTTCTTC. Protein product: CASYRGQGVYEQFF.

CDR3 bases: TGTGCCAGCAGCGCGGGCGACCGGGACAGTAACTATGGCTACACCTTC. It yields the protein CASSAGDRDSNYGYTF. The V and J genes are TRBV4-2 and TRBJ1-2; 7 nucleotides match TRBD1. The V and J ends lost 5 bases and 1 base, in that order; junction bases with no gene match: 10. Germline loops: CDR1 LGHNA, CDR2 YNFKEQ. The CDR3 has 16 amino acids.

This clone has only one observation. V usage is TRBV6-5 and J usage is TRBJ1-2; 11 nucleotides agree with TRBD1. With 2 bases clipped from V and 7 bases from J, the junction kept 9 bases outside the gene matches. CDR1 is MNHEY, CDR2 SVGAGI, per germline. The CDR3 loop spans 16 amino acids. The CDR3 region is CASSYRVGQGAFGYTF. DNA for the CDR3: TGTGCCAGCAGTTACCGGGTTGGACAGGGGGCTTTTGGCTACACCTTC.

V gene TRBV27 combines with J gene TRBJ2-3; D gene uncertain. The CDR3 covers 12 residues. V dropped 5 bases and J dropped 5 bases, with 8 bases sitting between them. Germline CDR1 MNHEY, CDR2 SMNVEV (reference sequence). DNA for the CDR3: TGTGCCAGCAGTCCCAACCTAGATACGCAGTATTTT. Its translation is CASSPNLDTQYF.

In the case of this clone: The likely explanation is a read error, given a far larger clone one base away. The J gene is TRBJ1-1, the V gene TRBV30; D is undetermined. The length of the CDR3 is 13 residues. The germline gives CDR1 GTSNPN, CDR2 SVGIG (reference sequence). The ends were cut back, 5 bases at V and 4 bases at J, with 14 bases in the middle. The chain's CDR3 is CAWDWNMSTEAFF. Written as DNA, the CDR3 is TGTGCCTGGGACTGGAACATGAGCACTGAAGCTTTCTTT.

The chain has TRBV7-8 and TRBJ1-1, with TRBD1 identical over 9 bases. The CDR3 is made up of 16 amino acids. Unmatched junction bases numbered 4, after V lost 1 base and J lost 1 base. The germline V gene encodes CDR1 SGHVS and CDR2 FQNEAQ. The DNA for the CDR3 is TGTGCCAGCAGCTTAGTAGGGGGACAGGGGAACACTGAAGCTTTCTTT. Translated, it gives CASSLVGGQGNTEAFF.

The chain carries TRBV27 and TRBJ1-1; 7 bases match TRBD1. Germline-derived CDR1 and CDR2 are MNHEY and SMNVEV (reference sequence). The trim removed 6 bases at V and 3 bases at J, leaving 7 bases unmatched. The CDR3 loop spans 14 amino acids. The CDR3 loop reads CASSHMDRYTEAFF. The DNA of the CDR3 is TGTGCCAGCAGCCATATGGACAGGTACACTGAAGCTTTCTTT.

The V and J genes are TRBV28 and TRBJ1-2, with D maybe TRBD1 (6 bases). This CDR3 spans 13 amino acids. The V gene's germline CDR1 is MDHEN and CDR2 SYDVKM. The ends were cut back, 6 bases at V and 5 bases at J, with 13 bases in the middle. Here the CDR3 reads CASRGTGTYGYTF. The CDR3 DNA reads TGTGCCAGCAGGGGAACAGGGACTTATGGCTACACCTTC.

This clone was counted once. The chain joins TRBV5-1 to TRBJ2-7; TRBD1 aligns across 12 bases. CDR3 length equals 16 residues. Trimming at V came to 4 bases and at J to 2 bases, leaving 7 bases not matched to a gene. The germline V gene has CDR1 SGHRS and CDR2 YFSETQ. The CDR3 DNA follows: TGCGCCAGCAGCGACCGGGACAGGGGGCGCCCCTACGAGCAGTACTTC. This sequence encodes CASSDRDRGRPYEQYF.

The rearrangement uses TRBV2 and TRBJ2-3; no clear D. The V end lost 11 bases, the J end lost 2 bases, and 14 bases lay between the germline ends. From germline, CDR1 is SNHLY and CDR2 FYNNEI. The CDR3 has 13 residues. The CDR3 protein is CAVSSSPTDTQYF. The CDR3 DNA reads as TGTGCCGTATCCTCTAGTCCCACAGATACGCAGTATTTT.